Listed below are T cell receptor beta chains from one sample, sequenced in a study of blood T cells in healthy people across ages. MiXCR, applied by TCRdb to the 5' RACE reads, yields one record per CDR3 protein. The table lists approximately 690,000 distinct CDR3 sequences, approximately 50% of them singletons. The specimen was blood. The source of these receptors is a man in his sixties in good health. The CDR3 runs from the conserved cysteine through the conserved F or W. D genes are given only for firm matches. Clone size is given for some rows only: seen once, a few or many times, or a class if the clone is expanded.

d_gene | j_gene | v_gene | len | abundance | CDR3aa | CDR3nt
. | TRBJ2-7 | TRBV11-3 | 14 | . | CASSQRPISYEQYF | TGTGCCAGCAGCCAGAGACCGATTTCCTACGAGCAGTACTTC
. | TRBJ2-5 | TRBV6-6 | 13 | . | CASSYFGGETQYF | TGTGCCAGCAGTTATTTTGGAGGCGAGACCCAGTACTTC
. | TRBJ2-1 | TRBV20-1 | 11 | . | CSSNSGYEQFF | TGCAGTTCTAATAGCGGCTATGAGCAGTTCTTC
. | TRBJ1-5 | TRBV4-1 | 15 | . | CASSPQENSNQPQHF | TGCGCCAGCAGCCCTCAGGAGAATAGCAATCAGCCCCAGCATTTT
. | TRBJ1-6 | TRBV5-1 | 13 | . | CASGRVGNSPLHF | TGCGCCAGCGGCAGGGTCGGTAATTCACCCCTCCACTTT
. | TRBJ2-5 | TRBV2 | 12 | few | CATGPYQETQYF | TGTGCCACGGGACCTTACCAAGAGACCCAGTACTTC
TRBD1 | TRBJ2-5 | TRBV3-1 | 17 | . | CASRPQPGQGIQETQYF | TGTGCCAGCAGACCTCAACCGGGACAGGGGATCCAAGAGACCCAGTACTTC
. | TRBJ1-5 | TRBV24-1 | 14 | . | CATSGDRANQPQHF | TGTGCCACCAGTGGTGACAGAGCCAATCAGCCCCAGCATTTT
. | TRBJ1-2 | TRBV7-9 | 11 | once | CAGSAQRGYTF | TGTGCCGGCAGCGCACAGCGAGGCTACACCTTC
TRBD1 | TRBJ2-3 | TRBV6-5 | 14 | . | CASSRTGDGDTQYF | TGTGCCAGCAGCCGGACAGGAGACGGGGATACGCAGTATTTT
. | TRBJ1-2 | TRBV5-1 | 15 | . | CASSLEAGGAYGYTF | TGCGCCAGCAGCTTGGAAGCTGGGGGAGCCTATGGCTACACCTTC
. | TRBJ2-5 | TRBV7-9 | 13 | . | CASSALEGETQYF | TGTGCCAGCAGCGCTCTAGAGGGGGAGACCCAGTACTTC
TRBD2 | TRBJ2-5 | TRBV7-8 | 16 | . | CASTISGGNLGETQYF | TGTGCCAGCACCATATCCGGGGGGAACCTCGGAGAGACCCAGTACTTC
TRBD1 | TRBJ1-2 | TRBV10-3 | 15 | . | CAISESGQGDYGYTF | TGTGCCATCAGTGAGTCGGGACAGGGGGACTATGGCTACACCTTC
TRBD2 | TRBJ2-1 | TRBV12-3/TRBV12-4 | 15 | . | CASSGTSGSYNEQFF | TGTGCCAGCAGTGGGACTAGCGGCTCCTACAATGAGCAGTTCTTC
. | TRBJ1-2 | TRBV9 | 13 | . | CASSVDPNYGYTF | TGTGCCAGCAGTGTCGACCCCAACTATGGCTACACCTTC
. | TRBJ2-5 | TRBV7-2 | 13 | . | CASSFWDGETQYF | TGTGCCAGCAGCTTCTGGGATGGGGAGACCCAGTACTTC
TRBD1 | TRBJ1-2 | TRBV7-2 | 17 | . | CASSTGGQGGLNYGYTF | TGTGCCAGCAGCACAGGTGGACAGGGGGGACTTAACTATGGCTACACCTTC
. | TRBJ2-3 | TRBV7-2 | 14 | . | CASRLGFGTDTQYF | TGTGCCAGCAGACTAGGGTTTGGCACAGATACGCAGTATTTT
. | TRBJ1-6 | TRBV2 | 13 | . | CASSQATSGALHF | TGTGCCAGCAGCCAAGCGACCAGTGGAGCCCTCCACTTT
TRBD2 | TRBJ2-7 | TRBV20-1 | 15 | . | CSARDSRGGFYEQYF | TGCAGTGCTAGAGATTCGCGGGGGGGCTTCTACGAGCAGTACTTC
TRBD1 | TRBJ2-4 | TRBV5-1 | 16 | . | CASSSYGTAPKNIQYF | TGCGCCAGCAGCTCCTACGGGACAGCCCCCAAAAACATTCAGTACTTC
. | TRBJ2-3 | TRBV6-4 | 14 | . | CATKTGSSTDTQYF | TGTGCCACCAAGACTGGATCTAGCACAGATACGCAGTATTTT
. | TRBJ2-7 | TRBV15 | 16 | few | CATSRGPGTPIYEQYF | TGTGCCACCAGCAGAGGTCCGGGGACCCCAATCTACGAGCAGTACTTC
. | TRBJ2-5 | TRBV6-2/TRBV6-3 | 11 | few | CASSHGKTQYF | TGTGCCAGCAGCCACGGGAAGACCCAGTACTTC
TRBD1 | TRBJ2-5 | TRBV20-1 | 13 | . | CSAKGTGRETQYF | TGCAGTGCTAAAGGGACAGGTCGAGAGACCCAGTACTTC
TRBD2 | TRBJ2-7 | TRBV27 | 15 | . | CASSLSSGAAGGQYF | TGTGCCAGCAGTTTAAGTAGCGGAGCTGCGGGGGGGCAGTACTTC
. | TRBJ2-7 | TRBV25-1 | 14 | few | CASSEYSVSYEQYF | TGTGCCAGCAGTGAATACAGCGTCTCCTACGAGCAGTACTTC
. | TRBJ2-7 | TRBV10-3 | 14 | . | CAISEAGVIYEQYF | TGTGCCATCAGTGAGGCGGGTGTTATTTACGAGCAGTACTTC
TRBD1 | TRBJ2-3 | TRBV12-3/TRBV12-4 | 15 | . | CASKWTGGRSDVQYF | TGTGCCAGCAAATGGACAGGAGGCAGGTCAGATGTGCAGTATTTT
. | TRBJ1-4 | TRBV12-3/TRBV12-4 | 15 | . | CASSSSGQANEKLFF | TGTGCCAGCAGTTCCTCTGGGCAGGCTAATGAAAAACTGTTTTTT
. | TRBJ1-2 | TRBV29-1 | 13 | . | CSVESPGYYGYTF | TGCAGCGTTGAAAGCCCGGGATACTATGGCTACACCTTC
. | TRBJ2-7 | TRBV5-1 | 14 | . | CASSLEDWGDEQYF | TGCGCCAGCAGCTTGGAGGACTGGGGGGACGAGCAGTACTTC
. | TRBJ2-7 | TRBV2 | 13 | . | CASSEQNPYEQYF | TGTGCCAGCAGTGAACAGAACCCCTACGAGCAGTACTTC
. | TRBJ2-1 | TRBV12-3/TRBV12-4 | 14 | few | CASSFTAGTAEQFF | TGTGCCAGCAGTTTTACGGCGGGGACGGCTGAGCAGTTCTTC
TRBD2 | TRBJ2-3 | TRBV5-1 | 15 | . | CASSVGLAGTDTQYF | TGCGCCAGCAGCGTCGGACTAGCAGGCACAGATACGCAGTATTTT
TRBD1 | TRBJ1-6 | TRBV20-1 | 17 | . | CSAIRTGRDAYNSPLHF | TGCAGTGCTATCAGGACAGGGAGGGACGCCTATAATTCACCCCTCCACTTT
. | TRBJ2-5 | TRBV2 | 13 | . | CASSEATRSTQYF | TGTGCCAGCAGTGAAGCGACTAGATCGACCCAGTATTTC
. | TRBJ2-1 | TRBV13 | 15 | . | CASSSGSAPGNEQFF | TGTGCCAGCAGCTCGGGAAGCGCTCCGGGCAATGAGCAGTTCTTC
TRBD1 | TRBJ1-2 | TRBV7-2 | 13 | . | CASSPGQVRGYTF | TGTGCCAGCAGCCCCGGACAGGTGCGGGGCTACACCTTC
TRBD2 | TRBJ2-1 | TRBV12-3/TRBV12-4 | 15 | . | CASSLRRGGRNEQFF | TGTGCCAGCAGTTTAAGGCGGGGGGGCAGGAATGAGCAGTTCTTC